This TCR beta chain was captured by sequencing in a study of blood T cells in healthy people across ages. Study-level points and caveats: Possibly, changes in expanded clonotypes were confounded because donor CMV status was unknown.

The CDR3 has 16 amino acids. Germline lookup yields CDR1 SGHDT and CDR2 YYEEEE. The use of a sample-barcoded 5' primer and a J-beta primer mix characterized a second PCR of about 7 to 12 cycles. TCRdb re-called the 5' RACE reads with MiXCR, one entry per CDR3 protein. The table lists over 600,000 distinct CDR3 sequences, around two fifths of them singletons. Comment on this clonotype: The antigen is not known. The junction does not match germline at one end; this may be a read error.

The receptor was isolated from a man older than 75 in good health. This sequence joins TRBV5-6 and TRBJ2-7; D ambiguous. Sample: blood. CDR3 sequence: CASSLLTGGSGYERYF. The CDR3 DNA is TGTGCCAGCAGCTTGTTGACCGGCGGATCGGGTTACGAGCGGTACTTC.